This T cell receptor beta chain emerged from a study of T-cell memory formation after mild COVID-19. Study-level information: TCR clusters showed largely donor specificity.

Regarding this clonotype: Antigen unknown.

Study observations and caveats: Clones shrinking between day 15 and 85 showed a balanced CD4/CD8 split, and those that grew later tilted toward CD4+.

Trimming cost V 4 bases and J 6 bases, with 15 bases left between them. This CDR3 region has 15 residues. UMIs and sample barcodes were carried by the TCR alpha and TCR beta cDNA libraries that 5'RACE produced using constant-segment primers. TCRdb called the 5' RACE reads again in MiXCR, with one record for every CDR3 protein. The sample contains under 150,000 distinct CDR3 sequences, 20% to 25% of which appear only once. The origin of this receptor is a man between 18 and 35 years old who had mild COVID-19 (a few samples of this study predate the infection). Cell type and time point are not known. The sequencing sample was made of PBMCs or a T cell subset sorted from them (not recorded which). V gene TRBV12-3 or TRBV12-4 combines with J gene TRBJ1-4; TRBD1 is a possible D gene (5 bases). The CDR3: CASSSWGRVDEKLFF. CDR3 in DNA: TGTGCCAGCAGTTCATGGGGCAGGGTGGATGAAAAACTGTTTTTT.